Included here is one T cell receptor beta chain sequence, with context. Its cognate antigen is unknown. The sequenced template was cDNA made from the entire isolated RNA. This table comes from immunoSEQ multiplex PCR, and its TCRdb copy is limited to in-frame clones, with some not included. The table has fewer than 500,000 clones, 11% to 15% seen once. Donors underwent one heparinised blood draw, about 120 mL on average. These data belong to a study of beta chain features in type 1 diabetes. Looking at the study overall: The examined sorted cells totaled approximately 100 million across samples.

Findings of the study overall: Significant though moderate, a shortening of TCRB CDR3s appeared in all four CD4+ subsets of Type 1 diabetes patients.

Trimming took 5 bases from V and 2 from J, leaving 17 bases between them. The CDR3 sequence is 16 residues long. Germline V gene sequence: CDR1 SGHNT, CDR2 YENEEA. Source material: naive CD4+ T cells from blood. The J gene is TRBJ2-3, the V gene TRBV11-3, with a tentative D call TRBD1 (6 bases). The clonotype was recovered from a man aged 25-40 years in good health. The CDR3 bases are TGTGCCAGCAGCCTATTGGGATGGGGGCACACAGATACGCAGTATTTT. Translation: CASSLLGWGHTDTQYF.